At least ten counts were recorded for the clone carrying this TCR beta chain. Antigen unknown. This specimen comes from a study of T-cell reconstitution after alpha-beta-depleted transplantation in children. Study-wide results and caveats: A year post-transplant, T-cell counts and diversity derived mostly from newly produced T cells. The study reportedly traced alpha-beta T cells about two months after transplant to several hundred expanded graft clones. Elevated TCRbeta diversity at day 60 was traced, in some patients, to surviving recipient T cells and thymic progenitors.

A library of TCRbeta sequences, prepared with unique molecular identifiers, was generated. Via MiXCR, TCRdb re-called the PCR reads, giving one row per CDR3 protein. The sample carries 9,000 or so distinct CDR3 sequences, approximately 15% recorded once. This sequence was found in a male patient between 5 and 17 years old who had a stem cell transplant for acute lymphoblastic leukemia, so the T cells may come from the graft donor. The sample consisted of PBMCs, mostly from graft donor cells, taken 60 days after TCRalphabeta/CD19-depleted stem cell transplant.

The CDR3 nucleotides read TGTGCCAGCAGCTTAGGGTGGGGCAATGAGCAGTTCTTC. This gives the protein CASSLGWGNEQFF. The chain carries TRBV7-9 and TRBJ2-1; no definite D call. CDR3 length equals 13 residues. Germline V CDR1 and CDR2: SEHNR, FQNEAQ (reference sequence). Deletions cut 1 base from V and 6 bases from J, with 7 bases between.